The rows below give T cell receptor beta chains drawn from one sample of a study of blood T cell repertoires in COVID-19. TCRdb keeps only in-frame clones here, not all; method: immunoSEQ multiplex PCR. Here the sample spans some 250,000 clones, 70% to 90% being singletons. The sequenced sample consisted of PBMCs or T cells enriched from blood (not recorded which). The receptors come from a woman between 50 and 59 years old who had recovered from COVID-19. The conserved cysteine and the conserved F or W are not part of the CDR3 here.

V	J	CDR3
TRBV24-1	TRBJ2-4	ATSDPAREVGAKNIQY
TRBV13	TRBJ1-5	ASISLDRDQPQH
TRBV5-5	TRBJ1-6	ASSPQGNHNSPLH
TRBV5-1	TRBJ2-1	ASSHTGSSGLYNEQF
TRBV5-1	TRBJ2-2	ASSLGSADPGELF
TRBV20-1	TRBJ1-2	SSTGNYGYT
TRBV7-8	TRBJ2-7	ASSLGGYPYEQY
TRBV7-2	TRBJ1-1	ASSRQGSDTEAF
TRBV5-1	TRBJ1-2	ASSNGQGAVRYGYT
TRBV2	TRBJ1-5	ASSAGFSGNQPQH
TRBV12-3/TRBV12-4	TRBJ1-1	ASSSGTTAEAF
TRBV3-1/TRBV3-2	TRBJ2-5	ASSQEASGNLQETQY
TRBV11-2	TRBJ2-3	ASSPRGDSSIFTDTQY
TRBV3-1/TRBV3-2	TRBJ2-7	ASSQGQGSYEQY
TRBV5-6	TRBJ2-2	ASSLGPVAGELF
TRBV19	TRBJ1-2	ASSRPGTGLPYGYT
TRBV9	TRBJ2-5	ASSKTGDQETQY
TRBV30	TRBJ1-2	AWTSSIYGYT
TRBV2	TRBJ1-2	ASGNRGKSYGYT
TRBV24-1	TRBJ2-1	ATSVSGRLTYNEQF
TRBV28	TRBJ2-7	ASSGRTGEVTYEQY
TRBV2	TRBJ2-2	ASSEGRQANTGELF
TRBV30	TRBJ2-6	AWSVKGAAGANVLT
TRBV11-3	TRBJ2-3	ASSLEGQNTQY
TRBV4-2	TRBJ2-7	ASSPYDQREVGEQY
TRBV10-2	TRBJ1-2	ASSEPAVDGDYGYT
TRBV28	TRBJ2-5	ASSFGDRAVPTARN
TRBV11-2	TRBJ2-5	ASSSNTGVETQY
TRBV19	TRBJ1-6	ASKGQGSGSPLH
TRBV27	TRBJ2-7	ASSLVPSYEQY
TRBV5-6	TRBJ2-5	ASSLDSRWVETQY
TRBV15	TRBJ2-7	ATSRDSGGIYEQY
TRBV3-1/TRBV3-2	TRBJ2-7	ASSQRALAELGGEQY
TRBV5-1	TRBJ1-1	ASSWDRMNTEAF
TRBV28	TRBJ1-1	ASSLRLTGGTEAF
TRBV19	TRBJ2-5	ASSFRLAAEETQY
TRBV11-2	TRBJ1-1	ASSFHGTGRNMNTEAF